This T cell receptor beta chain was captured in a study of CD8 T cells in Susac syndrome. Study-level results: Individuals included in the TCR sequencing and HLA analysis were acknowledged by the study to be relatively few in number.

With respect to this clonotype: What it binds is unknown.

Germline CDR1 is LGHNA and CDR2 is YNFKEQ. This CDR3 has 14 amino acids. Trimming left V 0 bases short and J 8 bases short, with 11 bases between. Reverse transcription of 0.5 to 1 ug RNA was performed with random hexamers. TCRdb reprocessed the immunoSEQ multiplex PCR reads with MiXCR, giving one entry per CDR3 protein. The sample has 180,000 or so distinct CDR3 sequences, around 94% seen once; the top ten hold about 0.13%. The sequencing sample was made of CD4+ T cells from PBMCs. The sequence derives from a human donor in good health. The genes are TRBV4-2 and TRBJ2-1; D remains ambiguous. Here the CDR3 DNA reads TGTGCCAGCAGCCAAGAGGCTAGAATCTATGAGCAGTTCTTC. This codes for CASSQEARIYEQFF.